This section outlines one T cell receptor beta chain sequence together with its context. The antigen remains unidentified. This entry is derived from a study of cytomegalovirus exposure and HLA in healthy donors. General study results and limits: Association of around 17,000 TCR beta sequences with HLA alleles was found at 0.05 false discovery rate in a later analysis. Earlier analysis yielded a pattern in which most TCR beta V segments were productive about 90% or about 30% of the time.

With V trimmed by 2 bases and J by 1 base, 2 bases remained unmatched. Germline CDR1 and CDR2: SEHNR and FQNEAQ (reference sequence). The CDR3 extends over 14 amino acids. PCR amplification relied on 60 Vbeta primers (plus 13 Jbeta primers). Sequenced by immunoSEQ multiplex PCR; TCRdb stores in-frame clones only, minus some. The sample records a few hundred thousand clones, about four fifths being singletons. This sequence was found in a girl aged 2 to 10 in good health and CMV-seronegative. The chain joins TRBV7-9 to TRBJ2-7; 7 bases are shared with TRBD1. The sequencing sample was made of PBMCs. The CDR3 region has the DNA TGTGCCAGCAGCTTACTGACAGGGTCCTACGAGCAGTACTTC. This codes for CASSLLTGSYEQYF.